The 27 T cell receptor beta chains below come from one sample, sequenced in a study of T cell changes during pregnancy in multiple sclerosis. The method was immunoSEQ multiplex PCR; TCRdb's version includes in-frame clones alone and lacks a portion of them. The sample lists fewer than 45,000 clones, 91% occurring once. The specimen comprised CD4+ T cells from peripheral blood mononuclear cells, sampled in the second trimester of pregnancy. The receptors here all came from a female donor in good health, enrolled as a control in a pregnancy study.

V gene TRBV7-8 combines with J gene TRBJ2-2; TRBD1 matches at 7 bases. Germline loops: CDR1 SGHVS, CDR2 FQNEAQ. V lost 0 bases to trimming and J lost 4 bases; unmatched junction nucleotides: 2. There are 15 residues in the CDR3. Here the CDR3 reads CASSLARDSTGELFF. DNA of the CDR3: TGTGCCAGCAGCTTAGCCCGGGACAGCACCGGGGAGCTGTTTTTT.

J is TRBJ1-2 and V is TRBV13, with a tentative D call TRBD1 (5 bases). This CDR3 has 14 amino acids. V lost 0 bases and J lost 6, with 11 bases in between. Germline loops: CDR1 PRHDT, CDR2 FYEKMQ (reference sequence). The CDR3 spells CASSLGTDGDGYTF. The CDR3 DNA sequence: TGTGCCAGCAGCTTAGGGACAGATGGGGATGGCTACACCTTC. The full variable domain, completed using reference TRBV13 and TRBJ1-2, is AAGVIQSPRHLIKEKRETATLKCYPIPRHDTVYWYQQGPGQDPQFLISFYEKMQSDKGSIPDRFSAQQFSDYHSELNMSSLELGDSALYFCASSLGTDGDGYTFGSGTRLTVV.

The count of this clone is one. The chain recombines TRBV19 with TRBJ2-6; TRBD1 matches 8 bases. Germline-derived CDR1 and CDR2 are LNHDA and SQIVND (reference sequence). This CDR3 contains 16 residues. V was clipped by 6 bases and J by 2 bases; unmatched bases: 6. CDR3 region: CASRETGGTGANVLTF. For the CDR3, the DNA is TGTGCCAGTAGGGAAACAGGGGGTACTGGGGCCAACGTCCTGACTTTC.

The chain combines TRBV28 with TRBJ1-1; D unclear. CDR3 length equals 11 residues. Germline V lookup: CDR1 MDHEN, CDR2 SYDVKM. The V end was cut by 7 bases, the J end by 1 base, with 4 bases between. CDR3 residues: CASTSNTEAFF. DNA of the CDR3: TGTGCCAGCACCTCGAACACTGAAGCTTTCTTT.

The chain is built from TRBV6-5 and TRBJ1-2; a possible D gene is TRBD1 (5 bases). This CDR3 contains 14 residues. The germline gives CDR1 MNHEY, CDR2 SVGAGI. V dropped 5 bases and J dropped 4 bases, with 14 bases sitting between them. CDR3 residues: CASSGVQGAYGYTF. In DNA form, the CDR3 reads TGTGCCAGCAGTGGCGTGCAGGGTGCCTATGGCTACACCTTC.

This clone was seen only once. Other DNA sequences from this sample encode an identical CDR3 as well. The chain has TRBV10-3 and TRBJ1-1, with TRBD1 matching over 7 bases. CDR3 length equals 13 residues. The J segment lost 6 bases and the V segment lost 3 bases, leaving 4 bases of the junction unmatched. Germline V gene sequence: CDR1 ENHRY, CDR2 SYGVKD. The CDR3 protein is CAISESQGPEAFF. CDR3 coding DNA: TGTGCCATCAGTGAATCACAGGGGCCTGAAGCTTTCTTT.

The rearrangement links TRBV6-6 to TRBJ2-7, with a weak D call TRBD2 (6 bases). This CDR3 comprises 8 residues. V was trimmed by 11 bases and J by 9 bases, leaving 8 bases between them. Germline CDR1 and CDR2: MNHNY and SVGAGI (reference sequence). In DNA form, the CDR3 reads TGTGCCCTGGGAGGGCAGTACTTC. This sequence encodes CALGGQYF.

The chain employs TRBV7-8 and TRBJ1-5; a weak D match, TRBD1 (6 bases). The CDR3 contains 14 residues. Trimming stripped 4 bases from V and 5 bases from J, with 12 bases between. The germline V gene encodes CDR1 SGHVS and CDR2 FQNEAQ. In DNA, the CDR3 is TGTGCCAGCAGCTCTACAGGGCTCGATCAGCCCCAGCATTTT. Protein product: CASSSTGLDQPQHF.

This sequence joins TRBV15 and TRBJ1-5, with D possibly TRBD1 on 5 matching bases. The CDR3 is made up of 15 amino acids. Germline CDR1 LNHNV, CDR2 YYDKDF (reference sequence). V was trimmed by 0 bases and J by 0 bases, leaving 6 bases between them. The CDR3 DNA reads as TGTGCCACCAGCAGAGACAGGGATAGCAATCAGCCCCAGCATTTT. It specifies CATSRDRDSNQPQHF.

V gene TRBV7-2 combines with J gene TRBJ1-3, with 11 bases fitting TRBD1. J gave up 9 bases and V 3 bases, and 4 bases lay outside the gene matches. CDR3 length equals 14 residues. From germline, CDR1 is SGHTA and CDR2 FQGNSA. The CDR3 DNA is TGTGCCAGCAGCTTGGGACAGGGGGACGGCACCATATATTTT. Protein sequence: CASSLGQGDGTIYF.

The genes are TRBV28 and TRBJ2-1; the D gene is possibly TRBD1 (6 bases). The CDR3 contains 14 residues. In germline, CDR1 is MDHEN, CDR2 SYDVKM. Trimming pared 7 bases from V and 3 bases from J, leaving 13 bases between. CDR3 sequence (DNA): TGTGCCAGCAACATCCGACAGGACTACAATGAGCAGTTCTTC. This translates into CASNIRQDYNEQFF.

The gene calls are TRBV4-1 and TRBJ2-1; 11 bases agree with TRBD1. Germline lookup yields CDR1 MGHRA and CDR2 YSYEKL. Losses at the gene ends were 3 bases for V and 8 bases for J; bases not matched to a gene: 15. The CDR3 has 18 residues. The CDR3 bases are TGCGCCAGCAGCCAGAGAGGACAGGGGGCCTTAGCGGGAGATGAGCAGTTCTTC. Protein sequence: CASSQRGQGALAGDEQFF.

DNA for the CDR3: TGCAGTGCCCTTAACTACTACGAGCAGTACTTC. It is translated as CSALNYYEQYF. This chain links TRBV20-1 with TRBJ2-7; no definite D call. V lost 6 bases and J lost 3, with 9 bases in between. CDR1 and CDR2 from the germline V gene are DFQATT and SNEGSKA (reference sequence). This CDR3 is built from 11 residues.

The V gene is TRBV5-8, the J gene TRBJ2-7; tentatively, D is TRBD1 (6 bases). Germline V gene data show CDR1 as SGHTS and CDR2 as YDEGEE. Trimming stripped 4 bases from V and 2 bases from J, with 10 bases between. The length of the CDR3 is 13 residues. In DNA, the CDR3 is TGTGCCAGCAGCAAAAGACAGGCCTACGAGCAGTACTTC. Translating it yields CASSKRQAYEQYF.

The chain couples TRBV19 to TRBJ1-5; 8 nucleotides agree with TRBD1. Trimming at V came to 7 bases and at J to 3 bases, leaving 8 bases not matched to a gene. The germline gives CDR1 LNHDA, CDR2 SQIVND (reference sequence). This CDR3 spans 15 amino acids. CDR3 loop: CASTPRQGTNQPQHF. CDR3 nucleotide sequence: TGTGCCAGTACCCCCCGACAGGGGACCAATCAGCCCCAGCATTTT. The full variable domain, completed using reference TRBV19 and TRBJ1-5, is DGGITQSPKYLFRKEGQNVTLSCEQNLNHDAMYWYRQDPGQGLRLIYYSQIVNDFQKGDIAEGYSVSREKKESFPLTVTSAQKNPTAFYLCASTPRQGTNQPQHFGDGTRLSIL.

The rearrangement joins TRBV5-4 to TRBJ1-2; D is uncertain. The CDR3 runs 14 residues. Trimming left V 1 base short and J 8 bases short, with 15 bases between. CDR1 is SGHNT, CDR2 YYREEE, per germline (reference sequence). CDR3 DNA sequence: TGTGCCAGCAGCTTGTCTACGGGGTTACGCGGCTACACCTTC. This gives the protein CASSLSTGLRGYTF.

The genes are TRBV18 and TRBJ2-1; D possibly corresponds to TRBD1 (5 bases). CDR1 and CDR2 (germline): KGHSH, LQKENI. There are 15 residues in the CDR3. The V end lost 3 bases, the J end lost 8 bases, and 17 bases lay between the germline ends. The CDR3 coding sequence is TGTGCCAGCTCACCTCCGGGTCCCAGGGTGGATGAGCAGTTCTTC. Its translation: CASSPPGPRVDEQFF.

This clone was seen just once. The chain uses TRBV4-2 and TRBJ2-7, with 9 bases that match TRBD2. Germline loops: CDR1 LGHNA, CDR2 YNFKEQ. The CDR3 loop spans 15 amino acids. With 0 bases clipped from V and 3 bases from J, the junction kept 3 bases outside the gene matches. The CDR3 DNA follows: TGTGCCAGCAGCCAAGACATAGCGGGAGTCTACGAGCAGTACTTC. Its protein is CASSQDIAGVYEQYF.

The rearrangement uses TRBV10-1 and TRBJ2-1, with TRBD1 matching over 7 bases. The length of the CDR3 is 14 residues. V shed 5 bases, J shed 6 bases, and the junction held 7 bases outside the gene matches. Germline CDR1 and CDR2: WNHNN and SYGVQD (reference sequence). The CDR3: CASSLTGPSNEQFF. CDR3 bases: TGCGCCAGCAGTCTGACAGGGCCGAGCAATGAGCAGTTCTTC.

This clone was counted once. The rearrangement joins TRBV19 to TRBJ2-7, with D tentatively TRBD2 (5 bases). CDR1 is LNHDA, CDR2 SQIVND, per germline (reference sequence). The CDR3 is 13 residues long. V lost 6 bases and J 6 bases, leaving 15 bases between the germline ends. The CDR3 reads CASSFTLASEQYF. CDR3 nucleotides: TGTGCCAGTAGCTTTACCCTAGCTAGCGAGCAGTACTTC.

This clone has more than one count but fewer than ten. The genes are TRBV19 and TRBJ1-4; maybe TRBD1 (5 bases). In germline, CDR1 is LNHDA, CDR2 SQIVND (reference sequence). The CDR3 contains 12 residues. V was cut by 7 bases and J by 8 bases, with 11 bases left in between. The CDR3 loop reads CASMGGEEKLFF. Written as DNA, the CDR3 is TGTGCCAGTATGGGGGGGGAAGAAAAACTGTTTTTT.

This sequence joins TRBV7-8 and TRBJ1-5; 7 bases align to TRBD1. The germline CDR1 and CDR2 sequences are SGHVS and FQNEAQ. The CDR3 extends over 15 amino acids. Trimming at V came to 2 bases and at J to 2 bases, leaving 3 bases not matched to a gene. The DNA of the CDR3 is TGTGCCAGCAGCTTAAAGGGGGCTGGCAATCAGCCCCAGCATTTT. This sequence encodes CASSLKGAGNQPQHF.

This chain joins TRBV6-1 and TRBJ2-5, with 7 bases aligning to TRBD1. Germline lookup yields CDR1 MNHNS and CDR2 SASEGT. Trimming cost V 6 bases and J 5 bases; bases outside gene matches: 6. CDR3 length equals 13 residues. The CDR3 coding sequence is TGTGCCAGCAGCTTAGACAGGGCTGAGACCCAGTACTTC. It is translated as CASSLDRAETQYF.

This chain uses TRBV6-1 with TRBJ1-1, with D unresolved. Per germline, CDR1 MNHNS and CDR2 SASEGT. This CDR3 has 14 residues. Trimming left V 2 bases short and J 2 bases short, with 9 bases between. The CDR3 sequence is CASSEFPVNTEAFF. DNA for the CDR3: TGTGCCAGCAGTGAATTTCCCGTAAACACTGAAGCTTTCTTT.

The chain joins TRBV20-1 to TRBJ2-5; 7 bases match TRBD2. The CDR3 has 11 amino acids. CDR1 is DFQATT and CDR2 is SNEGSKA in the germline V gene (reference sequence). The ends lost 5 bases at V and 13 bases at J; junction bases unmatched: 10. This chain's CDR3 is CSAHTGTNGYF. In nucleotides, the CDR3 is TGCAGTGCTCACACCGGGACTAACGGGTACTTC.

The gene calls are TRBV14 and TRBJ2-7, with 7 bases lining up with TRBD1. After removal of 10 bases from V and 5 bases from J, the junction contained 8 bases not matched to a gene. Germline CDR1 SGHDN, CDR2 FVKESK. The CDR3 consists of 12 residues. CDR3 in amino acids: CANLKQGNEQYF. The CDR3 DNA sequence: TGTGCCAACTTAAAACAGGGGAACGAGCAGTACTTC.

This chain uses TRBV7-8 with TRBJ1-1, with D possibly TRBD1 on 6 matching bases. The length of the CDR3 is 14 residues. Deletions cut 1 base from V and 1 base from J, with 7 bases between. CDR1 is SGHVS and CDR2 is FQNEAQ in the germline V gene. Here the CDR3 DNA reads TGTGCCAGCAGCTTAGTAGGGGGGAACACTGAAGCTTTCTTT. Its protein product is CASSLVGGNTEAFF.